Each of the 13 T cell receptor beta chains below was sequenced from the same sample in a study of response to subunit inactivated influenza vaccine. TCRdb reprocessed the RT-PCR reads with MiXCR, giving one entry per CDR3 protein. The table lists around 570,000 distinct CDR3 sequences, about 10% of them singletons, with roughly 11% in the top ten. These same records also appear under a second study, on T cells expressing NK-cell markers. That work states: With UMIs, 5'RACE template switching was used to make TCR beta cDNA.

The sequences come from PBMCs from blood, collected on the day of vaccination. The source of these receptors is a man aged 50-60 years who received an inactivated influenza vaccine.

The chain employs TRBV10-3 and TRBJ2-3; no reliable D call. This CDR3 is 13 amino acids long. Germline CDR1 is ENHRY and CDR2 is SYGVKD. The germline V and J ends were trimmed by 7 bases and 2 bases, with 10 bases remaining between them. The CDR3 sequence: CAIKGSSTDTQYF. CDR3 coding DNA: TGTGCCATCAAGGGATCTTCCACAGATACGCAGTATTTT.

The V gene is TRBV20-1, the J gene TRBJ2-7, with a possible D match to TRBD1 (6 bases). The CDR3 consists of 12 residues. V was shortened by 6 bases and J by 4 bases, with 13 bases between the two germline ends. In germline, CDR1 is DFQATT, CDR2 SNEGSKA (reference sequence). The CDR3 reads CSAPGRGYEQYF. The CDR3 nucleotides read TGCAGTGCCCCGGGCAGGGGATACGAGCAGTACTTC.

This clonotype was seen a few times. The rearrangement links TRBV21-1 to TRBJ2-3; the D call of TRBD2 is as the table states it, not checked on the DNA. TRBV21-1 is classified as a pseudogene. This CDR3 region has 19 residues. The CDR3 region is CASSKDRLAGGPNTDTQYF. The CDR3 nucleotides read TGTGCCAGCAGCAAAGATAGACTAGCGGGGGGGCCAAACACAGATACGCAGTATTTT.

Many counts were recorded for this clonotype. The rearrangement links TRBV12-3 or TRBV12-4 to TRBJ2-3, with D perhaps matching TRBD2 (5 bases). The CDR3 is 14 residues long. V lost 6 bases and J lost 6, with 16 bases in between. Here the CDR3 DNA reads TGTGCCAGCAGACTAGAGGTTCCTGGCGATACGCAGTATTTT. It is translated as CASRLEVPGDTQYF.

Details on this clonotype: A much larger clone sits a single nucleotide away, making a read error possible. The V call is TRBV12-3 or TRBV12-4, the J call TRBJ2-1; D tentatively fits TRBD1 or TRBD2 (6 bases each). V lost 2 bases, J lost 6 bases, and 11 bases lay in between. The CDR3 is 14 amino acids. The CDR3: CASSLMGGANEQFF. The CDR3 DNA reads TGTGCCAGCAGTTTAATGGGGGGCGCCAATGAGCAGTTCTTC.

The rearrangement uses TRBV6-1 and TRBJ2-3; 10 bases fit TRBD2. V gave up 6 bases and J gave up 6 bases; unmatched junction bases: 12. The CDR3 has 16 amino acids. Germline V gives CDR1 MNHNS, CDR2 SASEGT. This CDR3 reads CASRSTLASGGDTQYF. CDR3 nucleotides: TGTGCCAGCAGATCTACCTTGGCTAGCGGGGGCGATACGCAGTATTTT.

This clonotype was recorded at least ten times. The CDR3 is CASSPGLVDEQFF. CDR3 in DNA: TGTGCCAGCAGTCCCGGACTAGTCGATGAGCAGTTCTTC. This rearrangement joins TRBV6-1 to TRBJ2-1; 7 positions agree with TRBD2. The V and J ends lost 5 bases and 8 bases, in that order; junction bases with no gene match: 6. The CDR3 runs to 13 residues. The germline CDR1 and CDR2 sequences are MNHNS and SASEGT.

This clonotype was observed a handful of times. The rearrangement uses TRBV18 and TRBJ2-3; D possibly corresponds to TRBD2 (5 bases). This CDR3 has 17 residues. With 1 base removed from V and 0 bases from J, the gap between germline ends came to 14 bases. Germline CDR1 KGHSH, CDR2 LQKENI. CDR3 protein: CASSPRLRATSTDTQYF. CDR3 DNA: TGTGCCAGCTCACCACGTTTGAGGGCGACTAGCACAGATACGCAGTATTTT.

The table lists this clonotype with many counts. The chain joins TRBV3-1 to TRBJ2-5, with unresolved D. The CDR3 runs 15 residues. V lost 0 bases and J lost 1, with 9 bases in between. CDR1 and CDR2 (germline): LGHDT, YNNKEL (reference sequence). CDR3 sequence (DNA): TGTGCCAGCAGCCAAGATCGTGACACCCAAGAGACCCAGTACTTC. Its protein product is CASSQDRDTQETQYF.

The genes are TRBV5-1 and TRBJ2-3; the D gene is possibly TRBD1 (5 bases). Per the germline V gene, CDR1 is SGHRS and CDR2 is YFSETQ. V lost 0 bases to trimming and J lost 4 bases, with 12 bases between them. The CDR3 has 15 amino acids. The CDR3 here is CASSLVGRPADTQYF. DNA for the CDR3: TGCGCCAGCAGCTTGGTGGGGCGGCCCGCAGATACGCAGTATTTT.

The chain links TRBV29-1 to TRBJ2-2; 10 nucleotides match TRBD1. Losses at the gene ends were 8 bases for V and 6 bases for J; bases not matched to a gene: 6. The CDR3 extends over 13 amino acids. Looked up from germline, CDR1 is SQVTM and CDR2 is ANQGSEA. CDR3 sequence (DNA): TGCAGCACAGGGACAGGGGCTTCCGGGGAGCTGTTTTTT. This codes for CSTGTGASGELFF.

The CDR3 here is CASSVVLMNTEAFF. The CDR3 DNA reads as TGTGCCAGCAGTGTAGTCCTTATGAACACTGAAGCTTTCTTT. The V gene is TRBV6-1, the J gene TRBJ1-1; D remains ambiguous. Germline V gives CDR1 MNHNS, CDR2 SASEGT. This CDR3 comprises 14 residues. Trimming stripped 4 bases from V and 0 bases from J, with 9 bases between.

J is TRBJ1-3 and V is TRBV9, with D tentatively TRBD1 (5 bases). Trimming removed 4 bases from V and 4 bases from J, with 18 bases in between. Germline CDR1 reads SGDLS; CDR2 reads YYNGEE. There are 16 residues in the CDR3. CDR3 in amino acids: CASSPTGATRGNTIYF. CDR3 nucleotide sequence: TGTGCCAGCAGCCCCACTGGGGCGACGCGAGGAAACACCATATATTTT.